Each of the 26 T cell receptor beta chains below was sequenced from the same sample in a study of blood T cell repertoires in COVID-19. Sequencing was performed with immunoSEQ multiplex PCR; in TCRdb, only in-frame clones are kept and a portion is missing. The repertoire consists of some 68,000 clones, with 90% occurring once and the leading ten covering approximately 0.49%. The sample taken for sequencing was peripheral blood. Receptors originate from a man aged 45-60 years with COVID-19, enrolled during active disease.

This clone was recorded only once. The rearrangement links TRBV27 to TRBJ2-7; the D gene is possibly TRBD2 (6 bases). Germline loops: CDR1 MNHEY, CDR2 SMNVEV (reference sequence). V was cut by 3 bases and J by 1 base, with 25 bases left in between. The CDR3 runs 19 residues. In DNA form, the CDR3 reads TGTGCCAGCAGTTTGGGACGAGGCCACCCTAGCGCTGATTCCTACGAGCAGTACTTC. This codes for CASSLGRGHPSADSYEQYF.

The genes are TRBV6-6 and TRBJ1-5; 7 positions match TRBD1. The trim removed 6 bases at V and 16 bases at J, leaving 12 bases unmatched. Germline CDR1 and CDR2: MNHNY and SVGAGI (reference sequence). CDR3 length equals 12 residues. The CDR3, as DNA: TGTGCCAGCAGCCCAGGGACAGTTGTTCTCCATTTT. Translated: CASSPGTVVLHF.

V gene TRBV7-2 combines with J gene TRBJ1-1; possibly TRBD1 for D (6 bases). The CDR3 contains 15 residues. Germline CDR1 and CDR2: SGHTA and FQGNSA. Trimming removed 1 base from V and 2 bases from J, with 11 bases in between. The CDR3 DNA reads TGTGCCAGCAGCTTAGTTCACAGGGCAAACACTGAAGCTTTCTTT. Protein sequence: CASSLVHRANTEAFF.

The chain links TRBV6-5 to TRBJ2-1; 10 bases fit TRBD2. The germline V gene has CDR1 MNHEY and CDR2 SVGAGI. With V trimmed by 3 bases and J by 8 bases, 10 bases remained unmatched. This CDR3 comprises 16 residues. The CDR3 here is CASSYRGTSARDEQFF. The CDR3 coding sequence is TGTGCCAGCAGTTATCGAGGGACTAGCGCGAGGGATGAGCAGTTCTTC.

The chain has TRBV5-1 and TRBJ1-3, with a tentative D call TRBD1 (5 bases). Germline CDR1 SGHRS, CDR2 YFSETQ. This CDR3 spans 16 amino acids. The germline V and J ends were trimmed by 4 bases and 3 bases, with 17 bases remaining between them. This CDR3 reads CASSLEGLLSGNTIYF. The CDR3 DNA reads as TGCGCCAGCAGCCTGGAGGGGCTGCTCAGTGGAAACACCATATATTTT.

CDR3 nucleotides: TGTGCCAGCAGCAATCCCGTGAGCCCTGAAGCTTTCTTT. Translated: CASSNPVSPEAFF. The chain combines TRBV7-9 with TRBJ1-1; D is uncertain. Trimming pared 5 bases from V and 6 bases from J, leaving 13 bases between. The CDR3 loop spans 13 amino acids. CDR1 is SEHNR and CDR2 is FQNEAQ in the germline V gene (reference sequence).

V gene TRBV7-8 combines with J gene TRBJ2-1; 7 bases align to TRBD1. After removal of 5 bases from V and 4 bases from J, the junction contained 8 bases not matched to a gene. This CDR3 contains 15 residues. Germline CDR1 and CDR2: SGHVS and FQNEAQ. CDR3 protein: CASSLTGTEYNEQFF. CDR3 nucleotides: TGTGCCAGCAGCCTTACCGGGACAGAATACAATGAGCAGTTCTTC.

V gene TRBV9 combines with J gene TRBJ1-2, with 7 bases identical to TRBD1. With 0 bases clipped from V and 2 bases from J, the junction kept 7 bases outside the gene matches. CDR3 length: 16 residues. Germline loops: CDR1 SGDLS, CDR2 YYNGEE. CDR3 sequence (DNA): TGTGCCAGCAGCGTAGGAGGAGGCAGGGGGAACTATGGCTACACCTTC. Translating gives CASSVGGGRGNYGYTF.

The V gene is TRBV30, the J gene TRBJ1-1; D not certain. Per germline, CDR1 GTSNPN and CDR2 SVGIG (reference sequence). V lost 4 bases to trimming and J lost 3 bases, with 12 bases between them. The CDR3 is 13 amino acids. The CDR3: CAWNLERDTEAFF. CDR3 in DNA: TGTGCCTGGAACTTGGAACGGGACACTGAAGCTTTCTTT.

J is TRBJ2-5 and V is TRBV5-1, with D possibly being TRBD1 (6 bases). CDR3 length: 13 amino acids. Germline lookup yields CDR1 SGHRS and CDR2 YFSETQ. Trimming pared 7 bases from V and 3 bases from J, leaving 13 bases between. The CDR3 DNA follows: TGCGCCAGCCAACGACAGGCTGAAGAGACCCAGTACTTC. Its translation is CASQRQAEETQYF.

The chain is built from TRBV6-1 and TRBJ2-7; D not resolved. The CDR3 is 14 residues long. Trimming cost V 3 bases and J 3 bases, with 12 bases left between them. Germline CDR1 and CDR2: MNHNS and SASEGT. CDR3 in amino acids: CASSDLASGYEQYF. CDR3 coding DNA: TGTGCCAGCAGTGACCTTGCGTCAGGCTACGAGCAGTACTTC.

This chain links TRBV5-1 with TRBJ2-7; 7 nucleotides align to TRBD1. The CDR3 extends over 15 amino acids. The germline V gene has CDR1 SGHRS and CDR2 YFSETQ. Trimming took 4 bases from V and 4 from J; bases not matched to a gene: 11. CDR3 sequence reads: CASSEVGPGGYEQYF. CDR3 in DNA: TGCGCCAGCAGCGAAGTAGGTCCAGGGGGTTACGAGCAGTACTTC.

This clone came up once. The chain is built from TRBV5-6 and TRBJ2-3; D may be TRBD1 (7 bases). Trimming took off 4 bases at V and 0 bases at J, with 18 bases between the two ends. The CDR3 contains 17 residues. Germline V gene lookup returns CDR1 SGHDT and CDR2 YYEEEE. The DNA of the CDR3 is TGTGCCAGCAGCCTGCTCTTGACAGGGACTAGCACAGATACGCAGTATTTT. Residues: CASSLLLTGTSTDTQYF.

V usage is TRBV7-8 and J usage is TRBJ2-1; TRBD2 matches at 12 bases. J gave up 3 bases and V 6 bases, and 0 bases lay outside the gene matches. The CDR3 sequence is 14 residues long. Germline V lookup: CDR1 SGHVS, CDR2 FQNEAQ. The CDR3 coding sequence is TGTGCCAGCAGGACTAGCGGGAGCTACAATGAGCAGTTCTTC. Translation: CASRTSGSYNEQFF.

The CDR3 is CASSVGQVNTEAFF. As DNA, the CDR3 is TGTGCCAGCAGCGTGGGACAGGTGAACACTGAAGCTTTCTTT. The genes are TRBV9 and TRBJ1-1; 8 bases fit TRBD1. The CDR3 runs to 14 residues. CDR1 and CDR2 from the germline V gene are SGDLS and YYNGEE. With V trimmed by 2 bases and J by 0 bases, 0 bases remained unmatched.

This clone has only a few counts. The V and J genes are TRBV1 and TRBJ1-2; the table names TRBD1, a call not compared with the DNA. TRBV1 represents a pseudogene. This CDR3 comprises 12 residues. The CDR3 bases are TGCACCAGCAGCCTGGACAATTATGGCTACACCTTC. Translated: CTSSLDNYGYTF.

The CDR3 region has the DNA TGTGCCAGCACCAGGCAGATTTTATATAATTCACCCCTCCACTTT. Translation gives CASTRQILYNSPLHF. The gene calls are TRBV28 and TRBJ1-6; no firm D call. CDR3 length: 15 amino acids. Trimming cost V 7 bases and J 4 bases, with 14 bases left between them. CDR1 is MDHEN and CDR2 is SYDVKM in the germline V gene.

This chain links TRBV5-6 with TRBJ1-2, with D possibly TRBD1 on 6 matching bases. CDR3 length: 15 residues. The V end was cut by 0 bases, the J end by 4 bases, with 13 bases between. Germline lookup yields CDR1 SGHDT and CDR2 YYEEEE. The CDR3 sequence: CASSLVAGASYGYTF. CDR3 coding DNA: TGTGCCAGCAGCTTGGTAGCAGGGGCCAGCTATGGCTACACCTTC.

The chain has TRBV4-3 and TRBJ2-1, with TRBD2 matching over 12 bases. The CDR3 sequence is 16 residues long. After removal of 0 bases from V and 8 bases from J, the junction contained 5 bases not matched to a gene. Germline loops: CDR1 LGHNA, CDR2 YSLEER. The CDR3 loop is CASSQDWASGRDEQFF. The CDR3 DNA reads TGCGCCAGCAGCCAAGATTGGGCTAGCGGGAGGGATGAGCAGTTCTTC.

The CDR3 nucleotides are TGTGCCAGCAGCGTCACAGGGGGCGAAGCCCCCTATGGCTACACCTTC. Encoded protein: CASSVTGGEAPYGYTF. The chain is built from TRBV7-9 and TRBJ1-2, with 9 positions matching TRBD1. CDR3 size: 16 residues. Germline CDR1 reads SEHNR; CDR2 reads FQNEAQ (reference sequence). V trimming: 5 bases; J trimming: 4 bases; junction bases outside the gene matches: 11.

This chain uses TRBV14 with TRBJ1-5; 9 bases align to TRBD1. The ends lost 0 bases at V and 1 base at J; junction bases unmatched: 7. The CDR3 loop spans 18 amino acids. Germline V CDR1 and CDR2: SGHDN, FVKESK. Here the CDR3 reads CASSQDPDRGPSNQPQHF. For the CDR3, the DNA is TGTGCCAGCAGCCAAGATCCGGACAGGGGTCCCAGCAATCAGCCCCAGCATTTT.

The V call is TRBV28, the J call TRBJ2-7; D unresolved. In germline, CDR1 is MDHEN, CDR2 SYDVKM. Trimming left V 2 bases short and J 2 bases short, with 7 bases between. The CDR3 consists of 13 residues. Here the CDR3 DNA reads TGTGCCAGCAGTTTACAGGCTACCTACGAGCAGTACTTC. Translating gives CASSLQATYEQYF.

The chain is built from TRBV3-1 (or the pseudogene TRBV3-2) and TRBJ1-2; possibly TRBD1 for D (5 bases). The CDR3 length is 13 residues. Trimming shortened V by 4 bases and J by 8 bases, and 14 bases separated the two germline ends. Germline loops: CDR1 LGHDT, CDR2 YNNKEL (reference sequence). CDR3 loop: CASSPLGGEGYTF. The CDR3 DNA is TGTGCCAGCAGCCCCCTCGGAGGGGAAGGCTACACCTTC.

The chain joins TRBV5-8 to TRBJ2-7; a weak D match, TRBD2 (5 bases). Trimming removed 0 bases from V and 4 bases from J, with 23 bases in between. The germline gives CDR1 SGHTS, CDR2 YDEGEE. The CDR3 covers 18 residues. The CDR3 spells CASSLALGPAGIQYEQYF. CDR3 DNA sequence: TGTGCCAGCAGCTTGGCATTAGGGCCTGCGGGTATTCAATACGAGCAGTACTTC.

DNA for the CDR3: TGTGCCATCAGTGCTGGGACGGGAGCGGGGGCCCCCAATGAGCAGTTCTTC. It codes for CAISAGTGAGAPNEQFF. The genes are TRBV10-3 and TRBJ2-1; 8 bases align to TRBD2. The germline gives CDR1 ENHRY, CDR2 SYGVKD. After removal of 4 bases from V and 6 bases from J, the junction contained 14 bases not matched to a gene. This CDR3 is built from 17 residues.

This chain links TRBV5-4 with TRBJ2-1; TRBD2 agrees at 7 bases. After removal of 0 bases from V and 2 bases from J, the junction contained 5 bases not matched to a gene. This CDR3 region has 16 residues. Germline CDR1 reads SGHNT; CDR2 reads YYREEE (reference sequence). The CDR3 sequence is CASSLEPTSTYNEQFF. DNA of the CDR3: TGTGCCAGCAGCTTGGAGCCGACTAGCACCTACAATGAGCAGTTCTTC.